These T cell receptor beta chains were read from a single sample in a study of cytomegalovirus exposure and HLA in healthy donors. Assay used: immunoSEQ multiplex PCR; TCRdb lists only in-frame clones, some missing. The sample records about 110,000 clones, about 79% being singletons. The sample comprised PBMCs. The receptor set was obtained from a young woman in good health and CMV-seronegative. Both conserved end residues are part of each CDR3. A D gene is named only where the DNA matches it firmly. Clone size is given for some rows only: seen once, a few or many times, or a class if the clone is expanded.

D	V	J	size	CDR3	DNA
.	TRBV28	TRBJ1-4	.	CASGPVRGGEKLFF	TGTGCCAGCGGCCCGGTTAGAGGCGGTGAAAAACTGTTTTTT
.	TRBV14	TRBJ2-2	.	CASSQGRRTGELFF	TGTGCCAGCAGCCAAGGAAGGAGGACCGGGGAGCTGTTTTTT
TRBD1	TRBV7-2	TRBJ1-2	.	CASSSPGTAYATF	TGTGCCAGCAGCTCCCCCGGGACAGCATATGCCACCTTC
TRBD1	TRBV12-5	TRBJ1-1	.	CASGLVVSGGRKDATNTEAFF	TGTGCTAGTGGTTTGGTAGTTTCAGGGGGCCGAAAGGATGCAACGAACACTGAAGCTTTCTTT
TRBD1	TRBV5-1	TRBJ2-7	few	CASSKGQGREQYF	TGCGCCAGCAGCAAGGGACAGGGGCGCGAGCAGTACTTC
TRBD2	TRBV7-2	TRBJ2-1	.	CASSLDVAGHNEQFF	TGTGCCAGCAGCTTAGATGTAGCGGGGCACAATGAGCAGTTCTTC
.	TRBV4-2	TRBJ2-1	few	CASSQEASSYNEQFF	TGTGCCAGCAGCCAAGAGGCTAGCTCCTACAATGAGCAGTTCTTC
.	TRBV28	TRBJ1-2	few	CASSLVTDYGYTF	TGTGCCAGCTCGTTGGTGACAGACTATGGCTACACCTTC
TRBD1	TRBV11-2	TRBJ1-2	.	CASSSRDSQLYGYTF	TGTGCCAGCAGCTCAAGGGACAGCCAGCTCTATGGCTACACCTTC
TRBD1	TRBV11-2	TRBJ1-2	.	CASSLGTGTGSYTF	TGTGCCAGCAGCTTAGGCACCGGGACAGGGAGCTACACCTTC
TRBD1	TRBV6-5	TRBJ1-1	.	CASSRAGQGYTEAFF	TGTGCCAGCAGTCGAGCGGGACAGGGGTATACTGAAGCTTTCTTT
TRBD2	TRBV9	TRBJ2-3	.	CASSGRLAGGPTDTQYF	TGTGCCAGCAGCGGACGACTAGCGGGGGGGCCTACAGATACGCAGTATTTT
.	TRBV7-9	TRBJ2-6	.	CASMVSSGANVLTF	TGTGCCAGCATGGTTAGCTCTGGGGCCAACGTCCTGACTTTC
.	TRBV19	TRBJ1-1	.	CASTPNQVNTEAFF	TGTGCCAGTACCCCAAATCAGGTCAACACTGAAGCTTTCTTT